This T cell receptor (beta chain) was profiled in a study of T cells in Graves' hyperthyroidism and ophthalmopathy. Study details: Blood was drawn when the patient was first diagnosed and still untreated.

Newly diagnosed hyperthyroidism, duration under 2 months, in patients aged 18 to 65. Regarding the study as a whole: Median prediction lead before ophthalmopathy onset was 6.5 to 7 months with the model. Blood samples included most of the expanded thyroid clonotypes exceeding 0.001.

This CDR3 has 16 amino acids. V trimming: 4 bases; J trimming: 6 bases; junction bases outside the gene matches: 10. Germline V CDR1 and CDR2: MNHNS, SASEGT. Amplified regions were TCR beta CDR3 sequences from RNA transcripts. During a first-round RT-PCR of the TCR CDR3, the HTBI primer set was used. TCRdb re-derived calls from the multiplex PCR reads in MiXCR, one entry per CDR3 protein. The table has under 350,000 distinct CDR3 sequences, 15% to 20% seen once. As regards this clonotype: Its target is not known.

This sequence originates from a woman aged 45-65 years with Graves' hyperthyroidism. V usage is TRBV6-1 and J usage is TRBJ2-2; 8 nucleotides align to TRBD1. Sequenced material: blood. CDR3 in DNA: TGTGCCAGCAGTGGGGTCGCGGCAGGGGGCTCCGGGGAGCTGTTTTTT. Protein: CASSGVAAGGSGELFF.